This section outlines one TCR beta chain sequence together with its context. The data belong to a study of T cell changes during pregnancy in multiple sclerosis. Repertoires were generated with immunoSEQ multiplex PCR, while TCRdb's copy carries only in-frame clones and drops some. The table has 35,000 to 50,000 clones, roughly 80% seen once. The sequencing here drew on CD4+ T cells from peripheral blood mononuclear cells, taken before pregnancy. The receptor's source is a female donor with multiple sclerosis, enrolled in a pregnancy study.

DNA for the CDR3: TGTGCCAGTAGTATGTGGGAGGGGTGGAATGAGCAGTTCTTC. Residues: CASSMWEGWNEQFF. This rearrangement joins TRBV19 to TRBJ2-1, with 7 bases aligning to TRBD2. The trim removed 3 bases at V and 7 bases at J, leaving 6 bases unmatched. The CDR3 has 14 amino acids. CDR1 and CDR2 from the germline V gene are LNHDA and SQIVND (reference sequence).